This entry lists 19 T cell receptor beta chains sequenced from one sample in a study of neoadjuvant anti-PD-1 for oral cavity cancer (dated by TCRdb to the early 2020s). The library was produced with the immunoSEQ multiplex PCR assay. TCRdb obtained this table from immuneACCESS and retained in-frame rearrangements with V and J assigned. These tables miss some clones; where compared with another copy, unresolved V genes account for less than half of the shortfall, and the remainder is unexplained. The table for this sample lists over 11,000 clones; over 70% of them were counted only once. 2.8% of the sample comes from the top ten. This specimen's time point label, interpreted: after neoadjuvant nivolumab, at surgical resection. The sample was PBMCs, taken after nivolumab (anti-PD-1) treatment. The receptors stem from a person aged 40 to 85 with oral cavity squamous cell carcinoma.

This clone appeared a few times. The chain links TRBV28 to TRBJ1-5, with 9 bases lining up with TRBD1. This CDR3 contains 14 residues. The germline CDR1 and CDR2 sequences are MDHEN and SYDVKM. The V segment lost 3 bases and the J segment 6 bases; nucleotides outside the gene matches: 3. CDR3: CASSLTGGGQPQHF. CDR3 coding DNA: TGTGCCAGCAGTTTGACAGGGGGGGGTCAGCCCCAGCATTTT.

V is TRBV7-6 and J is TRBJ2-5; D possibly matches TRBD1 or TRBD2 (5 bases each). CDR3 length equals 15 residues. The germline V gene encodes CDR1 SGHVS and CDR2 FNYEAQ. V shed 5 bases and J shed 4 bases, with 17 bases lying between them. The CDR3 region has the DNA TGTGCCAGCAGCCCCCGAGGGCAGGGTGGAGAGACCCAGTACTTC. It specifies CASSPRGQGGETQYF. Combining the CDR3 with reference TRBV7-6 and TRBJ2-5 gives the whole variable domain GAGVSQSPRYKVTKRGQDVALRCDPISGHVSLYWYRQALGQGPEFLTYFNYEAQQDKSGLPNDRFSAERPEGSISTLTIQRTEQRDSAMYRCASSPRGQGGETQYFGPGTRLLVL.

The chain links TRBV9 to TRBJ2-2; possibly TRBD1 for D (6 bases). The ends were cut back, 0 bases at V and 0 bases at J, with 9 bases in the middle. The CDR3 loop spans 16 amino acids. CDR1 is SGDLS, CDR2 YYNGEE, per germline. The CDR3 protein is CASSVGAGANTGELFF. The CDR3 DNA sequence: TGTGCCAGCAGCGTAGGAGCAGGGGCGAACACCGGGGAGCTGTTTTTT.

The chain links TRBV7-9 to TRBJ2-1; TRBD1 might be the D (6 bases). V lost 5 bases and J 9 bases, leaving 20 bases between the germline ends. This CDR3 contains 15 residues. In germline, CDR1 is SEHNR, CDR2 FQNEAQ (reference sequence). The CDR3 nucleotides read TGTGCCAGCAGCCTAGGACAGACCTTACATGGTGAGCAGTTCTTC. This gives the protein CASSLGQTLHGEQFF.

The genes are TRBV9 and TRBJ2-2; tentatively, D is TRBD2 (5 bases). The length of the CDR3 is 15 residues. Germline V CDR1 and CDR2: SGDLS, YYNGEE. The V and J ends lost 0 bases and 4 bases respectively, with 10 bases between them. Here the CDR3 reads CASSVAGWGTGELFF. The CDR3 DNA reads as TGTGCCAGCAGCGTAGCGGGATGGGGCACCGGGGAGCTGTTTTTT.

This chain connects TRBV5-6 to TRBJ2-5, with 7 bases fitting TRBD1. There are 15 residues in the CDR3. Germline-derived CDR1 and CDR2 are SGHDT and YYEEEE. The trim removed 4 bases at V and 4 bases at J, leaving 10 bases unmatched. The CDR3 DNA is TGTGCCAGCAGCCCGTACGACAGGGTCCGAGAGACCCAGTACTTC. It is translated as CASSPYDRVRETQYF.

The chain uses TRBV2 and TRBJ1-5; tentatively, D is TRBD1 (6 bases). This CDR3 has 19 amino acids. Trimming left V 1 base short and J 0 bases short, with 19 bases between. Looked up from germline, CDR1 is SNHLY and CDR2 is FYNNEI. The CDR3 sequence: CASSEVLTGLPYSNQPQHF. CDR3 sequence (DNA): TGTGCCAGCAGTGAAGTTTTGACAGGCCTACCGTATAGCAATCAGCCCCAGCATTTT. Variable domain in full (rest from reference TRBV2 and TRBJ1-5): EPEVTQTPSHQVTQMGQEVILRCVPISNHLYFYWYRQILGQKVEFLVSFYNNEISEKSEIFDDQFSVERPDGSNFTLKIRSTKLEDSAMYFCASSEVLTGLPYSNQPQHFGDGTRLSIL.

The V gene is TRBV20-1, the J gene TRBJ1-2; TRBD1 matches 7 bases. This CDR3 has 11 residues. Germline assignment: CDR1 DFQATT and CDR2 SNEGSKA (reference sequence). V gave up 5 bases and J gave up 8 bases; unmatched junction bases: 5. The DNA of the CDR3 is TGCAGTGCTGACAGGGTAACCGGCTACACCTTC. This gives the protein CSADRVTGYTF.

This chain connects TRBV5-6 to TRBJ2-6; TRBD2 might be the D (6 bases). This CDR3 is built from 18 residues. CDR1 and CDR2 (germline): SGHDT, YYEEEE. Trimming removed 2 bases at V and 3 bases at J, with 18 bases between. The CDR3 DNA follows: TGTGCCAGCAGCTTATTTGGGGGTCCCGGGAGTGGGGCCAACGTCCTGACTTTC. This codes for CASSLFGGPGSGANVLTF.

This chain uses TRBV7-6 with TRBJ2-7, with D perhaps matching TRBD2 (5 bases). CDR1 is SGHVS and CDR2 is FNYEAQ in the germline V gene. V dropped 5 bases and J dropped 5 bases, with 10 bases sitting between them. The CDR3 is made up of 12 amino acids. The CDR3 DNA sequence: TGTGCCAGCAGCGTCACTAGGAACGAGCAGTACTTC. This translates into CASSVTRNEQYF.

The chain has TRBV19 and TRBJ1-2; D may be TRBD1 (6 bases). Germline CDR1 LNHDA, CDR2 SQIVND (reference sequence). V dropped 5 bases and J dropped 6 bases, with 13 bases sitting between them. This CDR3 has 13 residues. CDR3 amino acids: CASSHIQGNGYTF. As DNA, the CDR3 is TGTGCCAGTAGTCACATACAGGGAAATGGCTACACCTTC.

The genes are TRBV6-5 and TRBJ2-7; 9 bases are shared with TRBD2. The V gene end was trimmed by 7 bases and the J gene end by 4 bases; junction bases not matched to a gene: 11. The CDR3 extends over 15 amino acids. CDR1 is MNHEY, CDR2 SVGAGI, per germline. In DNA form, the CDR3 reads TGTGCCAGCACCGAGTCCGAGAGCGGGAGGTACGAGCAGTACTTC. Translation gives CASTESESGRYEQYF.

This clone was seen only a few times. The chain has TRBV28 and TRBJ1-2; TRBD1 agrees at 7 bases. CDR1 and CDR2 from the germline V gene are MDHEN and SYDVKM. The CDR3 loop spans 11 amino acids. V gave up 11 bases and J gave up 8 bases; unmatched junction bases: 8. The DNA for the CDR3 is TGTGCCGGTACAGGGGTGAAAGGCTACACCTTC. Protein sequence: CAGTGVKGYTF.

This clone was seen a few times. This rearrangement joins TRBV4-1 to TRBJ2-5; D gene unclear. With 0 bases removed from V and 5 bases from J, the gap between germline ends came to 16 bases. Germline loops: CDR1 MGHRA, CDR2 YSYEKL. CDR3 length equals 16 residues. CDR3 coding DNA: TGCGCCAGCAGCCAAGAGGAATTAGCACTCCAGGAGACCCAGTACTTC. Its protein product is CASSQEELALQETQYF.

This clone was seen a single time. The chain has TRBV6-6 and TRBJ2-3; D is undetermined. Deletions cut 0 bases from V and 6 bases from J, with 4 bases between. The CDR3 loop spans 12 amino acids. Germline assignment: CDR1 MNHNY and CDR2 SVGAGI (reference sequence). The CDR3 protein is CASSYSGDTQYF. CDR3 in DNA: TGTGCCAGCAGTTACTCGGGCGATACGCAGTATTTT.

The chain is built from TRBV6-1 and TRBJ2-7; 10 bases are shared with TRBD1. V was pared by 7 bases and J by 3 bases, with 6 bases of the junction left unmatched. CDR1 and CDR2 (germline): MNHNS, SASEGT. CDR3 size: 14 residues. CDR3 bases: TGTGCCAGCACCCGGACAGGGGGGAACTACGAGCAGTACTTC. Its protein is CASTRTGGNYEQYF.

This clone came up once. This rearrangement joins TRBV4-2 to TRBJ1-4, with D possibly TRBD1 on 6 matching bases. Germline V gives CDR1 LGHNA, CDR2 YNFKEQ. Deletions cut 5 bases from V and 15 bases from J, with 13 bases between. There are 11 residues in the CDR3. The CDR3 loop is CASSTQTGLFF. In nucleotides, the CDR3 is TGTGCCAGCAGCACCCAGACAGGATTGTTTTTT.

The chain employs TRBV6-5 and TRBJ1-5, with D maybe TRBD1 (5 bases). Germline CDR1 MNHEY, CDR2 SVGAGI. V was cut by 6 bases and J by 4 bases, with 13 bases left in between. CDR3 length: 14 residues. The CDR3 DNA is TGTGCCAGCAGACCCATAGGGGCTAATCAGCCCCAGCATTTT. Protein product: CASRPIGANQPQHF.

The CDR3 nucleotides are TGTGCCAGCAGCCTAGGACAGGGATCCACGCAGTATTTT. Translating gives CASSLGQGSTQYF. The chain has TRBV5-4 and TRBJ2-3; 8 bases are shared with TRBD1. V gave up 4 bases and J gave up 9 bases; unmatched junction bases: 7. There are 13 residues in the CDR3. The germline V gene has CDR1 SGHNT and CDR2 YYREEE (reference sequence). Using reference TRBV5-4 and TRBJ2-3 for the parts outside the CDR3, the full variable domain is ETGVTQSPTHLIKTRGQQVTLRCSSQSGHNTVSWYQQALGQGPQFIFQYYREEENGRGNFPPRFSGLQFPNYSSELNVNALELDDSALYLCASSLGQGSTQYFGPGTRLTVL.